What follows is one T cell receptor (beta chain) and its context. Looked up from germline, CDR1 is LGHNA and CDR2 is YNFKEQ. The CDR3 runs 15 residues. Trimming took 0 bases from V and 3 from J; bases not matched to a gene: 5. The sample is drawn from a study of OX40 agonist ivuxolimab in advanced cancers. Clones were sequenced by immunoSEQ multiplex PCR, and TCRdb holds only the in-frame ones, with some missing. The sample has tens of thousands of clones, roughly 90% seen once. Sequencing was performed on CD4+ or CD8+ T cells sorted from blood, taken in a trial of the OX40 agonist ivuxolimab. This chain links TRBV4-2 with TRBJ2-7, with TRBD2 identical over 7 bases. The receptor was derived from an adult with an advanced solid tumor such as melanoma, head and neck, liver or kidney cancer. This chain's CDR3 is CASSQDLAGVYEQYF. The CDR3 DNA reads TGTGCCAGCAGCCAAGATCTGGCGGGAGTCTACGAGCAGTACTTC.